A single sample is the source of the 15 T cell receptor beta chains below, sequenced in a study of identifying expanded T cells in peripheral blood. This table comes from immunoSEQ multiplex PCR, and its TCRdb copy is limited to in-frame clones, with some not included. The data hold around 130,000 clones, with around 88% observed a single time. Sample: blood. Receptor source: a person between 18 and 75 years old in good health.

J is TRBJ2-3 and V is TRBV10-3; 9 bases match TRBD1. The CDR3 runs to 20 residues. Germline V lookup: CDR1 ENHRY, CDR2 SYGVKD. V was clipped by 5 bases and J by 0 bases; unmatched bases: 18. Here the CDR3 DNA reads TGTGCCATCAGTCCCGCGGGACAGGGCCTAGGAGACCGTAGCACAGATACGCAGTATTTT. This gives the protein CAISPAGQGLGDRSTDTQYF.

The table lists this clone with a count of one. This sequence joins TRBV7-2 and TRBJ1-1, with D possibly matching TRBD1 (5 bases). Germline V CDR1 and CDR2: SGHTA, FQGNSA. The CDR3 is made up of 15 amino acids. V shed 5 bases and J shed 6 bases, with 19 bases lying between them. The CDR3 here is CASSPPGGSWAEAFF. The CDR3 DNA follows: TGTGCCAGCAGCCCTCCGGGGGGATCATGGGCTGAAGCTTTCTTT.

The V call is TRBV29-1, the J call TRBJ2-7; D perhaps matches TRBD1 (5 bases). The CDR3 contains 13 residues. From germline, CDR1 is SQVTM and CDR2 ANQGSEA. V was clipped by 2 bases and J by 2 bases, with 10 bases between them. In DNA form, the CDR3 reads TGCAGCGTTGAAATCCAGGGTACCTACGAGCAGTACTTC. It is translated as CSVEIQGTYEQYF.

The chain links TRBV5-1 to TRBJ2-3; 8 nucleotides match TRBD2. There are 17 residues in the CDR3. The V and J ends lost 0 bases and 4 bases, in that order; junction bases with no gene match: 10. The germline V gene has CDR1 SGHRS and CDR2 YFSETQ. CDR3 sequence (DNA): TGCGCCAGCAGCTTGGAGGGGACTAGTTCAGGGGCAGATACGCAGTATTTT. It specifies CASSLEGTSSGADTQYF. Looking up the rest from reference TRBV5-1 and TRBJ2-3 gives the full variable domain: KAGVTQTPRYLIKTRGQQVTLSCSPISGHRSVSWYQQTPGQGLQFLFEYFSETQRNKGNFPGRFSGRQFSNSRSEMNVSTLELGDSALYLCASSLEGTSSGADTQYFGPGTRLTVL.

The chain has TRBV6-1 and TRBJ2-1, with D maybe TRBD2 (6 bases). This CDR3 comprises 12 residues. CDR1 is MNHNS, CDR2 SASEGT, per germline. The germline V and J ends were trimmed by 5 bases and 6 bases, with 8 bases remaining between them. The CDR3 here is CASSSGSNEQFF. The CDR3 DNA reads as TGTGCCAGCAGTTCCGGGAGCAATGAGCAGTTCTTC.

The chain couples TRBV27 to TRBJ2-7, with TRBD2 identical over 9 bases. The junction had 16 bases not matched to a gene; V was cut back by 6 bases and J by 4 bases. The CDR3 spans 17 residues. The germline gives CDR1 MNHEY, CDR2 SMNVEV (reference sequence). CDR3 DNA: TGTGCCAGCAGACGGGCAGGGCCGCGGCTAGCGGGATACGAGCAGTACTTC. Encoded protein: CASRRAGPRLAGYEQYF.

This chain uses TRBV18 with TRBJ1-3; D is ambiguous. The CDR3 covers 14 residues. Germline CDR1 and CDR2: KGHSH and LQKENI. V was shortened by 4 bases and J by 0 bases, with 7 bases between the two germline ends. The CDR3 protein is CASSQRHSGNTIYF. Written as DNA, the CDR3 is TGTGCCAGCTCACAGCGGCACTCTGGAAACACCATATATTTT.

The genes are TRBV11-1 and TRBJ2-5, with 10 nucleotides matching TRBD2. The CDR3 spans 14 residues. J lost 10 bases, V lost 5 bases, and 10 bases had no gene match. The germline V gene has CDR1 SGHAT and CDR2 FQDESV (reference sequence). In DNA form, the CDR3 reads TGTGCCAGCAGCCCCAGGCTAGCGGGAGAGGTCCAGTACTTC. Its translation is CASSPRLAGEVQYF.

The DNA of the CDR3 is TGTGCCAGCAGCCGTCCGGTGGGGGGGCATGAGACCCAGTACTTC. Translated: CASSRPVGGHETQYF. This sequence joins TRBV6-6 and TRBJ2-5; D might be TRBD2 (7 bases). V lost 6 bases and J 5 bases, leaving 19 bases between the germline ends. The CDR3 contains 15 residues. The germline CDR1 and CDR2 sequences are MNHNY and SVGAGI (reference sequence).

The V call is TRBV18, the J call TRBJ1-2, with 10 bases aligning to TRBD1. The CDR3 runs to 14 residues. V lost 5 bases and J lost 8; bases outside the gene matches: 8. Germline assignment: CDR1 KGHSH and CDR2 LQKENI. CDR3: CASSTGTGVQGYTF. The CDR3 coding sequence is TGTGCCAGCTCAACCGGGACAGGGGTACAAGGCTACACCTTC.

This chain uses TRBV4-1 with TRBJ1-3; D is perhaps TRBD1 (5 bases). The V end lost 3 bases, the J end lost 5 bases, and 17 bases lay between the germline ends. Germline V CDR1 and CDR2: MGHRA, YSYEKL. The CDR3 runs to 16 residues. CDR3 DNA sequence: TGCGCCAGCAGCCATGGGTACCGGGACCGAAGAAACACCATATATTTT. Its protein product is CASSHGYRDRRNTIYF.

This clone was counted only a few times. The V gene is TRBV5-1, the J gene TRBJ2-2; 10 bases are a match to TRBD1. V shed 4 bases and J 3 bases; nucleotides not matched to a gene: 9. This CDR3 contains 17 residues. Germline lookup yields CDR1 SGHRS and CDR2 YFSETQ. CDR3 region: CASSLGQGVMYTGELFF. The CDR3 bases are TGCGCCAGCAGCCTAGGACAGGGGGTTATGTACACCGGGGAGCTGTTTTTT.

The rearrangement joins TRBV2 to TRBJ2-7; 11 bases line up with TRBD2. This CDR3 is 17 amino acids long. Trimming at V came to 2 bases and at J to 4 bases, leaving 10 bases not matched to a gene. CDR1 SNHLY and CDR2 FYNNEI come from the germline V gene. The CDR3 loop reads CASSELLSGRAVYEQYF. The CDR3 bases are TGTGCCAGCAGTGAACTTCTTAGCGGGAGGGCCGTTTACGAGCAGTACTTC. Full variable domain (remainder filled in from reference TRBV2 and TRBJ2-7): EPEVTQTPSHQVTQMGQEVILRCVPISNHLYFYWYRQILGQKVEFLVSFYNNEISEKSEIFDDQFSVERPDGSNFTLKIRSTKLEDSAMYFCASSELLSGRAVYEQYFGPGTRLTVT.

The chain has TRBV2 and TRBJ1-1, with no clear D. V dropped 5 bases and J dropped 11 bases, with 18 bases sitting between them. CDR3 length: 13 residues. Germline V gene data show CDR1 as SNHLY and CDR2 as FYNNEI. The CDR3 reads CASSLTGLLGAFF. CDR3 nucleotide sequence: TGTGCCAGCAGTCTTACCGGACTCCTTGGGGCTTTCTTT.

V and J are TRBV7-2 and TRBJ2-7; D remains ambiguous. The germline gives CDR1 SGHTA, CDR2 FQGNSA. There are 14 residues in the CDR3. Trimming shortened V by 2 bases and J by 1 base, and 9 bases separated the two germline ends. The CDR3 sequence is CASSLNAASYEQYF. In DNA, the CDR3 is TGTGCCAGCAGCTTAAATGCTGCTTCCTACGAGCAGTACTTC.